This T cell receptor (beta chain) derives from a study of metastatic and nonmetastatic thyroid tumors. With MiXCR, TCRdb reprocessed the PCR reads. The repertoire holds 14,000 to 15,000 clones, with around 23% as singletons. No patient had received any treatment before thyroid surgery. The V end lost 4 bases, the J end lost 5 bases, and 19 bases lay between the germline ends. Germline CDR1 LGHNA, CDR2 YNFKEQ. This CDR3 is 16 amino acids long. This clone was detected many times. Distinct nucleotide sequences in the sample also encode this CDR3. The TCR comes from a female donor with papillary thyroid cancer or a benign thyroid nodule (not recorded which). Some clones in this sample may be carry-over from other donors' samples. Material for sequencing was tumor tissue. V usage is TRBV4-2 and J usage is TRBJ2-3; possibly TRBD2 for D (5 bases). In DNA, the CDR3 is TGTGCCAGCAGCCCCGGCGCAGGCGCTGCGGGAGATACGCAGTATTTT. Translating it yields CASSPGAGAAGDTQYF.